The rows below give T cell receptor beta chains drawn from one sample of a study of blood T cell repertoires in COVID-19. Repertoires were generated with immunoSEQ multiplex PCR, while TCRdb's copy carries only in-frame clones and drops some. The sample holds roughly 180,000 clones, about 93% seen once. The sequencing sample was made of peripheral blood. The receptor set was obtained from a man younger than 40 with COVID-19, enrolled during active disease. Each CDR3 is given with its conserved first and last residue. D genes are given only for firm matches. Part of the rows lack a size; the others show once, few, many or a class for expanded clones.

j_gene	abundance	d_gene	v_gene	CDR3aa	CDR3nt
TRBJ1-2	.	TRBD1	TRBV5-6	CASSFGDRKIYGYTF	TGTGCCAGCAGCTTTGGGGACAGGAAGATCTATGGCTACACCTTC
TRBJ1-6	.	TRBD1	TRBV4-1	CASSQDLGQGFSYNSPLHF	TGCGCCAGCAGCCAAGATTTGGGACAGGGCTTTTCCTATAATTCACCCCTCCACTTT
TRBJ2-7	.	TRBD1	TRBV19	CASSMFDRGYEQYF	TGTGCCAGTAGTATGTTTGACAGGGGATACGAGCAGTACTTC
TRBJ1-2	.	TRBD1	TRBV11-2	CASSLDAGQGEYGYTF	TGTGCCAGCAGCTTAGATGCAGGACAGGGGGAGTATGGCTACACCTTC
TRBJ2-3	.	TRBD2	TRBV4-1	CASSGRLAGSTDTQYF	TGCGCCAGCAGCGGTCGACTAGCGGGGAGCACAGATACGCAGTATTTT
TRBJ1-6	.	TRBD1	TRBV19	CASSQRQGVNSPLHF	TGTGCCAGTAGTCAGCGACAGGGGGTTAATTCACCCCTCCACTTT
TRBJ1-2	.	.	TRBV19	CASSPPPWKTANLYGYTF	TGTGCCAGTAGTCCCCCCCCTTGGAAGACTGCCAACCTCTATGGCTACACCTTC
TRBJ2-1	.	.	TRBV6-4	CASSDSLVNEQFF	TGTGCCAGCAGTGACTCCCTAGTCAATGAGCAGTTCTTC
TRBJ2-3	.	TRBD2	TRBV2	CATRRGGMNTQYF	TGTGCCACTCGGCGGGGGGGCATGAATACGCAGTATTTT
TRBJ1-1	.	.	TRBV19	CASRGRGREMNTEAFF	TGTGCCAGTAGGGGGCGGGGGCGAGAGATGAACACTGAAGCTTTCTTT
TRBJ2-3	.	.	TRBV4-1	CASSQEGVGGAVISDTQYF	TGCGCCAGCAGCCAAGAAGGAGTGGGGGGGGCCGTAATCTCAGATACGCAGTATTTT
TRBJ1-5	.	.	TRBV7-9	CASSPGIASNQPQHF	TGTGCCAGCAGCCCAGGTATTGCTAGCAATCAGCCCCAGCATTTT
TRBJ2-1	.	TRBD1	TRBV3-1/TRBV3-2	CASSRGTGNEQFF	TGTGCCAGCAGCCGCGGGACAGGGAATGAGCAGTTCTTC
TRBJ1-4	.	TRBD1	TRBV5-1	CASSLDRGNEKLFF	TGCGCCAGCAGCCTAGACAGGGGGAATGAAAAACTGTTTTTT
TRBJ2-7	.	.	TRBV4-1	CASSQDAWTGYEQYF	TGCGCCAGCAGCCAAGACGCTTGGACGGGATACGAGCAGTACTTC
TRBJ2-3	.	TRBD2	TRBV2	CASSEEAGGLVTDTQYF	TGTGCCAGCAGTGAGGAGGCGGGGGGGCTGGTCACAGATACGCAGTATTTT
TRBJ1-6	few	.	TRBV7-3	CASSLMGRSYNSPLHF	TGTGCCAGCAGCTTAATGGGCCGATCCTATAATTCACCCCTCCACTTT
TRBJ1-1	.	TRBD1	TRBV30	CAWSVRVQGDTEAFF	TGTGCCTGGAGTGTACGGGTACAGGGGGACACTGAAGCTTTCTTT
TRBJ1-3	.	.	TRBV30	CAWTVNTIYF	TGTGCCTGGACGGTAAACACCATATATTTT
TRBJ2-1	.	.	TRBV30	CAWTLNGGNEQFF	TGTGCCTGGACCCTCAACGGAGGGAATGAGCAGTTCTTC
TRBJ2-6	.	.	TRBV6-5	CASSRSGAGANVLTF	TGTGCCAGCAGTAGATCGGGGGCTGGGGCCAACGTCCTGACTTTC
TRBJ1-5	.	TRBD1	TRBV4-1	CASSPGQGDSNQPQHF	TGCGCCAGCAGCCCAGGACAGGGCGATAGCAATCAGCCCCAGCATTTT
TRBJ1-1	.	.	TRBV5-1	CASSLGQGIMNTEAFF	TGCGCCAGCAGCTTGGGGCAGGGGATAATGAACACTGAAGCTTTCTTT
TRBJ2-3	.	TRBD1	TRBV5-6	CASSLRDRGTDTQYF	TGTGCCAGCAGTCTCCGGGACAGGGGTACAGATACGCAGTATTTT
TRBJ2-7	.	.	TRBV6-5	CASRYSRGEDHEQYF	TGTGCCAGCAGGTACTCGCGGGGAGAGGACCACGAGCAGTACTTC
TRBJ1-1	.	.	TRBV5-1	CASSSGQPNTEAFF	TGCGCCAGCAGCAGTGGCCAACCTAACACTGAAGCTTTCTTT
TRBJ1-6	.	.	TRBV2	CASSVGGADNSPLHF	TGTGCCAGCAGTGTAGGGGGGGCGGATAATTCACCCCTCCACTTT
TRBJ1-4	.	.	TRBV30	CAWSVRVGASVYRLFF	TGTGCCTGGAGTGTACGGGTAGGGGCGTCTGTTTATAGACTGTTTTTT
TRBJ2-5	once	.	TRBV29-1	CSVDYGDSSGETQYF	TGCAGCGTTGATTATGGAGACTCCTCGGGAGAGACCCAGTACTTC
TRBJ1-1	.	TRBD1	TRBV19	CASRMGQRTEAFF	TGTGCCAGTAGGATGGGACAGCGAACTGAAGCTTTCTTT
TRBJ2-7	.	TRBD1	TRBV3-1/TRBV3-2	CASSQVTGGHEQYF	TGTGCCAGCAGCCAAGTTACAGGGGGCCACGAGCAGTACTTC
TRBJ1-5	.	TRBD1	TRBV19	CASTTSDRAAGQPQHF	TGTGCCAGTACCACGAGCGACAGGGCGGCTGGTCAGCCCCAGCATTTT
TRBJ2-5	.	.	TRBV24-1	CATSTGFQETQYF	TGTGCCACGAGTACAGGGTTCCAAGAGACCCAGTACTTC
TRBJ1-4	.	.	TRBV7-9	CASSQGWAEKLFF	TGTGCCAGCAGTCAGGGGTGGGCTGAAAAACTGTTTTTT
TRBJ2-3	once	.	TRBV6-4	CASSEQSTDTQYF	TGTGCCAGCAGTGAACAGTCCACAGATACGCAGTATTTT